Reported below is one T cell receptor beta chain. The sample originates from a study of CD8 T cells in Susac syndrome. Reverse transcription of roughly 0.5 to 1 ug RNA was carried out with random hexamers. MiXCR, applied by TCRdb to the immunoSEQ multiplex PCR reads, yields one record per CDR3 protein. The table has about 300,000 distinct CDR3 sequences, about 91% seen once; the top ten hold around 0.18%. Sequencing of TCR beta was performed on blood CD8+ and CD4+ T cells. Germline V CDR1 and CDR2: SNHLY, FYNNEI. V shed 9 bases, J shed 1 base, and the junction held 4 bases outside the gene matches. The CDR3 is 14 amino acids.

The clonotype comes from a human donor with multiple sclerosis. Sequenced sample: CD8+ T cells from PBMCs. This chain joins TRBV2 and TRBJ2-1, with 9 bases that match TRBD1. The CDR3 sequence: CARGGQGSYNEQFF. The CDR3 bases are TGTGCCAGGGGGGGACAGGGATCCTACAATGAGCAGTTCTTC.